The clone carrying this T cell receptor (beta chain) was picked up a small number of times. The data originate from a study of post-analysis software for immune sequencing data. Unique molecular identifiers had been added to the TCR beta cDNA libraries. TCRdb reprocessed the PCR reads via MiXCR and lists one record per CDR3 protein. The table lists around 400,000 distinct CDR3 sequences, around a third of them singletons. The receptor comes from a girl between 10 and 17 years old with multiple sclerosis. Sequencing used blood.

CDR3 amino acids: CASSSRTDNRYF. The DNA for the CDR3 is TGTGCCAGCAGCTCCCGGACAGATAACCGGTACTTC. This sequence joins TRBV12-3 or TRBV12-4 and TRBJ2-4, with a tentative D call TRBD1 (6 bases). CDR3 length: 12 residues. Deletions cut 6 bases from V and 15 bases from J, with 18 bases between.